Listed here are 19 T cell receptor beta chains from one sample, sequenced in a study of OX40 agonist ivuxolimab in advanced cancers. Library preparation employed the immunoSEQ multiplex PCR assay. The table was pulled from immuneACCESS by TCRdb, which kept in-frame rearrangements only. Such tables lose some clones; where checked, under half of the loss comes from unresolved V genes, and the rest has no known cause. The table for this sample lists about 60,000 clones; 85% to 95% of them were counted only once. Jointly, the top ten make up roughly a fifth of the sample. This specimen consisted of CD4+ or CD8+ T cells sorted from blood, obtained in a trial of the OX40 agonist ivuxolimab. These receptors were taken from an adult with an advanced solid tumor such as melanoma, head and neck, liver or kidney cancer.

The chain uses TRBV13 and TRBJ2-5; 8 bases line up with TRBD2. The DNA end is more similar to TRBJ2-7, so the J call may be wrong. CDR1 is PRHDT and CDR2 is FYEKMQ in the germline V gene (reference sequence). CDR3 length equals 14 residues. CDR3 coding DNA: TGTGCCAGCAGCTTAAGCGGGAGCTCCTACGAGCAGTACTTC. Translated, it gives CASSLSGSSYEQYF.

The V gene is TRBV27, the J gene TRBJ2-3, with 10 bases matching TRBD2. V lost 2 bases and J lost 7; bases outside the gene matches: 3. Germline V gene lookup returns CDR1 MNHEY and CDR2 SMNVEV (reference sequence). The CDR3 runs 14 residues. CDR3 in DNA: TGTGCCAGCAGTTTAGCTAGCGGGAGTTATACGCAGTATTTT. This encodes CASSLASGSYTQYF.

The chain employs TRBV7-8 and TRBJ2-1, with D perhaps TRBD1 or TRBD2 (5 bases each). The V end lost 7 bases, the J end lost 7 bases, and 17 bases lay between the germline ends. This CDR3 contains 14 residues. Germline values: CDR1 SGHVS, CDR2 FQNEAQ. CDR3 loop: CASTSGPLGNEQFF. DNA of the CDR3: TGTGCCAGCACTTCGGGACCCCTTGGGAATGAGCAGTTCTTC.

The CDR3 reads CASSPLIRAGHKASTDTQYF. In DNA, the CDR3 is TGTGCCAGCAGTCCCTTAATCCGTGCGGGACATAAAGCTAGCACAGATACGCAGTATTTT. This chain joins TRBV28 and TRBJ2-3; D is perhaps TRBD1 or TRBD2 (6 bases each). V gave up 5 bases and J gave up 0 bases, with 27 bases separating them. From germline, CDR1 is MDHEN and CDR2 SYDVKM. The CDR3 runs to 20 residues.

The chain employs TRBV5-1 and TRBJ1-1; D remains unclear. The CDR3 is 14 amino acids. In germline, CDR1 is SGHRS, CDR2 YFSETQ. V lost 7 bases to trimming and J lost 1 base, with 14 bases between them. The CDR3: CASGEAVTNTEAFF. CDR3 DNA sequence: TGCGCCAGCGGGGAGGCGGTGACGAACACTGAAGCTTTCTTT.

This clone has just one count. The chain uses TRBV9 and TRBJ2-7; possibly TRBD1 or TRBD2 for D (5 bases each). Trimming shortened V by 4 bases and J by 0 bases, and 14 bases separated the two germline ends. CDR3 length: 15 amino acids. The germline V gene has CDR1 SGDLS and CDR2 YYNGEE. Written as DNA, the CDR3 is TGTGCCAGCAGCACCACCGGGACCGCCTCCTACGAGCAGTACTTC. It is translated as CASSTTGTASYEQYF.

V gene TRBV19 combines with J gene TRBJ2-1, with TRBD2 matching over 7 bases. Germline loops: CDR1 LNHDA, CDR2 SQIVND (reference sequence). This CDR3 has 15 residues. Unmatched junction bases numbered 10, after V lost 6 bases and J lost 5 bases. The CDR3 sequence is CASRGGETSNNEQFF. The CDR3 region has the DNA TGTGCCAGTAGGGGAGGGGAGACATCGAACAATGAGCAGTTCTTC. The full variable domain, in which reference TRBV19 and TRBJ2-1 provide the parts outside the CDR3, is DGGITQSPKYLFRKEGQNVTLSCEQNLNHDAMYWYRQDPGQGLRLIYYSQIVNDFQKGDIAEGYSVSREKKESFPLTVTSAQKNPTAFYLCASRGGETSNNEQFFGPGTRLTVL.

The chain is built from TRBV7-8 and TRBJ2-5; 11 positions match TRBD2. The DNA end favors TRBJ2-7, so the J call may be wrong. Germline CDR1 SGHVS, CDR2 FQNEAQ. This CDR3 contains 15 residues. CDR3 sequence: CASSLELAGAHEQYF. CDR3 in DNA: TGTGCCAGCAGCTTAGAACTAGCGGGAGCCCACGAGCAGTACTTC.

The chain uses TRBV14 and TRBJ1-4; the D gene is possibly TRBD1 (5 bases). Looked up from germline, CDR1 is SGHDN and CDR2 is FVKESK. Deletions cut 0 bases from V and 0 bases from J, with 11 bases between. The CDR3 is made up of 17 amino acids. Here the CDR3 reads CASSQDTGSATNEKLFF. In nucleotides, the CDR3 is TGTGCCAGCAGCCAAGATACAGGATCAGCAACTAATGAAAAACTGTTTTTT.

J is TRBJ1-5 and V is TRBV19, with 7 bases aligning to TRBD1. From germline, CDR1 is LNHDA and CDR2 SQIVND (reference sequence). CDR3 length: 13 residues. Trimming took 5 bases from V and 8 from J; bases not matched to a gene: 6. DNA of the CDR3: TGTGCCAGTAGTCCAGACAGGGAGGAGCCCCAGCATTTT. It translates to CASSPDREEPQHF.

The rearrangement uses TRBV4-1 and TRBJ2-7; D is uncertain. The length of the CDR3 is 14 residues. The ends were cut back, 3 bases at V and 0 bases at J, with 9 bases in the middle. The V gene's germline CDR1 is MGHRA and CDR2 YSYEKL. CDR3 DNA sequence: TGCGCCAGCAGCCAGGGTCCGGGCTCCTACGAGCAGTACTTC. Protein sequence: CASSQGPGSYEQYF.

The rearrangement links TRBV7-2 to TRBJ2-1, with 7 bases lining up with TRBD2. The germline V gene encodes CDR1 SGHTA and CDR2 FQGNSA. After removal of 1 base from V and 7 bases from J, the junction contained 7 bases not matched to a gene. The CDR3 runs to 15 residues. For the CDR3, the DNA is TGTGCCAGCAGCTTAGGCGGCGGGAGTATGAATGAGCAGTTCTTC. It encodes CASSLGGGSMNEQFF.

This clone was counted between two and nine times. The V gene is TRBV27, the J gene TRBJ2-2, with 12 positions matching TRBD2. Germline V gene data show CDR1 as MNHEY and CDR2 as SMNVEV (reference sequence). Trimming cost V 6 bases and J 4 bases; bases outside gene matches: 6. The CDR3 has 16 residues. DNA of the CDR3: TGTGCCAGCAGACTAGCGGGAGGCCCGACCACCGGGGAGCTGTTTTTT. Its translation: CASRLAGGPTTGELFF.

The chain recombines TRBV6-5 with TRBJ2-2, with D unresolved. Germline CDR1 reads MNHEY; CDR2 reads SVGAGI. Trimming removed 2 bases from V and 7 bases from J, with 11 bases in between. The CDR3 sequence is 14 residues long. DNA of the CDR3: TGTGCCAGCAGTTACGGGCTTGCCGGCGGGGAGCTGTTTTTT. Translating it yields CASSYGLAGGELFF.

The chain couples TRBV4-1 to TRBJ2-5; the D is unclear. Germline V lookup: CDR1 MGHRA, CDR2 YSYEKL. CDR3 size: 16 residues. Trimming removed 3 bases from V and 2 bases from J, with 16 bases in between. As DNA, the CDR3 is TGCGCCAGCAGCCAGACCGAGCTTCGAAGACAAGAGACCCAGTACTTC. This gives the protein CASSQTELRRQETQYF.

A single count supports this clone. The chain combines TRBV6-5 with TRBJ1-5; unclear D gene. CDR1 is MNHEY and CDR2 is SVGAGI in the germline V gene. With 5 bases removed from V and 1 base from J, the gap between germline ends came to 12 bases. The CDR3 runs to 15 residues. The CDR3 region is CASSPVDRSNQPQHF. The CDR3 nucleotides are TGTGCCAGCAGTCCCGTTGACCGAAGCAATCAGCCCCAGCATTTT.

This clone appeared a single time. The V call is TRBV5-6, the J call TRBJ2-7; D perhaps matches TRBD1 (6 bases). The CDR3 extends over 18 amino acids. Looked up from germline, CDR1 is SGHDT and CDR2 is YYEEEE. V lost 0 bases to trimming and J lost 1 base, with 20 bases between them. CDR3 loop: CASSLGSNRQDNSYEQYF. DNA for the CDR3: TGTGCCAGCAGCTTGGGCTCGAATCGACAGGATAATTCCTACGAGCAGTACTTC.

The rearrangement joins TRBV29-1 to TRBJ2-5; D could derive from TRBD1 or TRBD2 (5 bases each). The J call is uncertain, as TRBJ2-7 better fits the DNA end. The V gene's germline CDR1 is SQVTM and CDR2 ANQGSEA. The CDR3 sequence is 16 residues long. CDR3 amino acids: CSVGWAEGQVDYEQYF. In DNA, the CDR3 is TGCAGCGTTGGTTGGGCCGAGGGGCAAGTGGACTACGAGCAGTACTTC.

The rearrangement links TRBV7-6 to TRBJ2-1, with D unclear. The germline V gene has CDR1 SGHVS and CDR2 FNYEAQ. The V end lost 4 bases, the J end lost 1 base, and 11 bases lay between the germline ends. CDR3 length: 15 amino acids. The CDR3 DNA is TGTGCCAGCAGCTCGGGTAGGGTGTCCTACAATGAGCAGTTCTTC. Protein: CASSSGRVSYNEQFF.